This record covers a single T cell receptor (beta chain). This clonotype has more than one count but fewer than ten. Its antigen target is currently unknown. Base quality data are lacking; no much larger clone is found one base away. The sample belongs to a study of early T cells in non-severe SARS-CoV-2 infection (dated by TCRdb to the early 2020s). Background for the entire study: Because TCR sequencing relied on bulk RNA taken from unsorted whole blood, pairing of alpha and beta chains was not possible.

The research as a whole found: VDJdb matching was skewed toward anti-spike CD8 responses, so virus-specific expansions were likely underestimated and private and CD4 specificities were missed.

A case-control design nested within a healthcare worker cohort in London, UK, was used, with weekly nasopharyngeal swab PCR tests and blood sampling performed. Between 23 and 31 March 2020, the week of the UK lockdown, healthcare workers were enrolled and then followed up weekly for as long as 16 weeks. The method behind the library was 5' RACE. Data came from a NextSeq 500. The TCR library protocol attached unique molecular identifiers to individual cDNA molecules to correct for sequencing error and PCR bias. Both TCR alpha and beta chains were sequenced, and tight co-correlation was observed between alpha and beta sequence abundances in each sample. Per the original workflow: V gene, J gene and CDR3 annotation of TCR sequences was performed with Decombinator V4. TCRs were defined as expanded if a significant change between any two time points was detected under a Poisson model with p below 0.0001. TCR abundances were normalised to the total number of TCRs sequenced per sample and expressed as counts per million. MAIT TCRs were defined by TRAV1-2 paired with TRAJ12, TRAJ20 or TRAJ33, and iNKT TCRs by TRAV10 paired with TRAJ18. VDJdb, accessed 1 November 2021, was searched for CMV, EBV and SARS-CoV-2 annotated TCRs, excluding TCRs annotated for multiple antigens. TCRdb's own reprocessing of the public reads used fastp at Q25 and MiXCR and kept productive beta chains. Here each entry gathers all rows of one CDR3 protein and keeps the most common genes and DNA. V and J calls and clone size were set by TCRdb, not the authors. The sample contains tens of thousands of distinct CDR3 sequences, approximately 15% of them found a single time. 4.5% to 7% of the sample goes to the ten largest clones.

The germline V gene encodes CDR1 SGHTA and CDR2 FQGNSA. From its cysteine to its phenylalanine, the CDR3 spans 13 amino acids. Here the CDR3 DNA is all that survives: 39 bases in frame from base 1. At the junction V is shortened by 0 bases and J by 4 bases, with 7 bases in between. The sequenced material came from whole blood. The sequence was obtained from an adult who was a healthcare worker with PCR-confirmed SARS-CoV-2 infection or an uninfected control (not recorded which). This sequence uses TRBV7-2 and TRBJ2-7; the D segment might be TRBD1 or TRBD2, since each matches 5 bases. This receptor carries the CDR3 CASSLAGRYEQYF. The DNA is as follows: TGTGCCAGCAGCTTAGCGGGACGGTACGAGCAGTACTTC.